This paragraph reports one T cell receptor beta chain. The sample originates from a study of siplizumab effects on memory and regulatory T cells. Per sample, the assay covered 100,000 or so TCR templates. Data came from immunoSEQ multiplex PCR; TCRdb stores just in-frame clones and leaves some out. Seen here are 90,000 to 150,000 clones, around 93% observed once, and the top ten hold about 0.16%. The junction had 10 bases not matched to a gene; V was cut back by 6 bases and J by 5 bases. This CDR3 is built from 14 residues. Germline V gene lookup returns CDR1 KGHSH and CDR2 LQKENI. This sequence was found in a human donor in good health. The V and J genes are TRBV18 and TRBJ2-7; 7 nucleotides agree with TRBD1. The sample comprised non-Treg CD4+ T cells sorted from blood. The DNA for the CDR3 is TGTGCCAGCTCTCCCCGGACAGGTGACCACGAGCAGTACTTC. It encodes CASSPRTGDHEQYF.